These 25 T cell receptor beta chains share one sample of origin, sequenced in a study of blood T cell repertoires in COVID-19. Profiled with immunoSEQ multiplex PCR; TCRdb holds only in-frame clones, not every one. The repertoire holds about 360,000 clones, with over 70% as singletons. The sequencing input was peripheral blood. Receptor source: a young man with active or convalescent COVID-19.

The CDR3 DNA sequence: TGTGCCAGCAGTTTAGGTTCGGCGGGAGGTCGGGGCAATGAGCAGTTCTTC. Its translation is CASSLGSAGGRGNEQFF. The V and J genes are TRBV28 and TRBJ2-1; 8 bases fit TRBD2. From germline, CDR1 is MDHEN and CDR2 SYDVKM. V lost 2 bases, J lost 6 bases, and 12 bases stayed unmatched. The CDR3 is made up of 17 amino acids.

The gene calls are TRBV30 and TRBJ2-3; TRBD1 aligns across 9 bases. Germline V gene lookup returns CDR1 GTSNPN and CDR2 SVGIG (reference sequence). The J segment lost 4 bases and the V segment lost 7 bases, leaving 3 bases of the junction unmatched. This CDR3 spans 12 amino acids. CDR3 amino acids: CASTGGSDTQYF. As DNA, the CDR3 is TGTGCCTCCACAGGGGGCTCAGATACGCAGTATTTT.

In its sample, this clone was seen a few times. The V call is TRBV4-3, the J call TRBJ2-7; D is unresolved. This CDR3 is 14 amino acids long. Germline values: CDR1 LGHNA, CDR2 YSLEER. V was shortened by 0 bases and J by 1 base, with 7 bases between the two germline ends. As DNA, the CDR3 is TGCGCCAGCAGCCAAGATTGGCAGTCCTACGAGCAGTACTTC. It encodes CASSQDWQSYEQYF.

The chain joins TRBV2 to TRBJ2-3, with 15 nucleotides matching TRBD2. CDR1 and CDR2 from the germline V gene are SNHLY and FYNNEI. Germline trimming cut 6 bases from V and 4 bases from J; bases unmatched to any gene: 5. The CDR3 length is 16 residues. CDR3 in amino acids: CASRSGLAGGADTQYF. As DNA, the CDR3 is TGTGCCAGCAGATCTGGACTAGCGGGAGGGGCAGATACGCAGTATTTT.

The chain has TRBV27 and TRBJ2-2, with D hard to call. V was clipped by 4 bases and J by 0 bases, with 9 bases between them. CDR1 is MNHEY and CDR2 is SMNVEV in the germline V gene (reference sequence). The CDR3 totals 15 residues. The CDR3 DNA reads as TGTGCCAGCAGTTCCACGCAGACGAACACCGGGGAGCTGTTTTTT. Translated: CASSSTQTNTGELFF.

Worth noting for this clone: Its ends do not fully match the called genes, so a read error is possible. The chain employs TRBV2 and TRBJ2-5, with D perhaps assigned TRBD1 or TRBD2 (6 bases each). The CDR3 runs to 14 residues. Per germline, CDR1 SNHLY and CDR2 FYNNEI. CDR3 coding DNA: TGTGCCAGCACTGAAGGGGGGCACGAGGAGACCCAGTACTTC. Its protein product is CASTEGGHEETQYF.

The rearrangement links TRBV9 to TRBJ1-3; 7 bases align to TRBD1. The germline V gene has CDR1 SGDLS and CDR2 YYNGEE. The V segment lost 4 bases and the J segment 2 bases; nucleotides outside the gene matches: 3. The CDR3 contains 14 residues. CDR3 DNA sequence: TGTGCCAGCAGCCTAGACAGGGCTGGAAACACCATATATTTT. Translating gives CASSLDRAGNTIYF.

The CDR3 protein is CASRQGVSGNTIYF. The CDR3 DNA is TGTGCCAGCCGCCAGGGGGTCTCTGGAAACACCATATATTTT. The V and J genes are TRBV18 and TRBJ1-3; the match to TRBD1 covers 7 bases. J was trimmed by 0 bases and V by 8 bases; bases with no gene match: 4. The germline gives CDR1 KGHSH, CDR2 LQKENI. The CDR3 length is 14 residues.

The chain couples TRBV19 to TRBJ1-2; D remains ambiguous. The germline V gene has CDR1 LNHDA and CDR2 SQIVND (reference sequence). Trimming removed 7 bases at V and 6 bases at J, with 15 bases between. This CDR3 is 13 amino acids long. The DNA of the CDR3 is TGTGCCAGTAAATGGGAGGGTCGGAATGGCTACACCTTC. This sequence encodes CASKWEGRNGYTF.

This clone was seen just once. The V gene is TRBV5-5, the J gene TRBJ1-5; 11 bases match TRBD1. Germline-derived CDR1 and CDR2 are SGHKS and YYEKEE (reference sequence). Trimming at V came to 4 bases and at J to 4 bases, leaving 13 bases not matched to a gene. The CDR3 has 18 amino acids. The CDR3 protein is CASSLAGTGGWGNQPQHF. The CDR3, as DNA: TGTGCCAGCAGCCTCGCCGGGACAGGGGGTTGGGGAAATCAGCCCCAGCATTTT.

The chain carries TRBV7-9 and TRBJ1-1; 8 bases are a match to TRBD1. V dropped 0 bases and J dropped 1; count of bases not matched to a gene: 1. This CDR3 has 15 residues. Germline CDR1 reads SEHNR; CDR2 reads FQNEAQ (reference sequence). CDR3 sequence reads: CASSLATGANTEAFF. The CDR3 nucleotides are TGTGCCAGCAGCTTAGCGACAGGGGCGAACACTGAAGCTTTCTTT.

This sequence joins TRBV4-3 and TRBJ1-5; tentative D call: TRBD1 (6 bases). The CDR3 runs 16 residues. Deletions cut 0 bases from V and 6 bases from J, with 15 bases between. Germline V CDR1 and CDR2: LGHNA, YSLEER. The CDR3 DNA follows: TGCGCCAGCAGCCAAGATCGAACCCTCAGGGGTCAGCCCCAGCATTTT. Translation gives CASSQDRTLRGQPQHF.

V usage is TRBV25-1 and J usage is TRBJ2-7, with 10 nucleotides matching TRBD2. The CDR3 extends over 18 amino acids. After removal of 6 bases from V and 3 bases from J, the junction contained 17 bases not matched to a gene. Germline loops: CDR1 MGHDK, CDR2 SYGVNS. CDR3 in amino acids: CASRKCSGRPQSIYEQYF. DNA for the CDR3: TGTGCCAGCAGAAAGTGTAGCGGGAGGCCTCAGAGCATCTACGAGCAGTACTTC.

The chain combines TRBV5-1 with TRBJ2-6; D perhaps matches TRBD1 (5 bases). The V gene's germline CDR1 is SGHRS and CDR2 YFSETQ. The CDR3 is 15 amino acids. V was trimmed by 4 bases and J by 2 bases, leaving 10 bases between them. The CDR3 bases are TGCGCCAGCAGCCAACAGGTCACTGGGGCCAACGTCCTGACTTTC. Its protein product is CASSQQVTGANVLTF.

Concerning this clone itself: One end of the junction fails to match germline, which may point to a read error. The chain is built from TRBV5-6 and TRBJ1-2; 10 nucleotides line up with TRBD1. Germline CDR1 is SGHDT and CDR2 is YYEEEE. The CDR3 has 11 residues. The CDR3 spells CASSMGQGSYF. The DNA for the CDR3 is TGTGCCAGCAGCATGGGACAGGGGTCCTACTTC.

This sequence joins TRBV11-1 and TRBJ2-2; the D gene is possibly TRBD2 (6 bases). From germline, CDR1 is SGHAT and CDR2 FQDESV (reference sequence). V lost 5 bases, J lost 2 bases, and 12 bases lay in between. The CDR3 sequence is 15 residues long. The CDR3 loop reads CASSRRGRNTGELFF. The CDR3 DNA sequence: TGTGCCAGCAGCCGGAGGGGCCGCAACACCGGGGAGCTGTTTTTT.

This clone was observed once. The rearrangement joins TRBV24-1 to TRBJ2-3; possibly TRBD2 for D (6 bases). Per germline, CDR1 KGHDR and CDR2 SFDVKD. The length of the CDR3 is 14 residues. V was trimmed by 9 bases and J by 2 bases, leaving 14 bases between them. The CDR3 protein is CATRPGEATDTQYF. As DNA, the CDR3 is TGTGCCACCCGTCCGGGGGAGGCCACAGATACGCAGTATTTT.

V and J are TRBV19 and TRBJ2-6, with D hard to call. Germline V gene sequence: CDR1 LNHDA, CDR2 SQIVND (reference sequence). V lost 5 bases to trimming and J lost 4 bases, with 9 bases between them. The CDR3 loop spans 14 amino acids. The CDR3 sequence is CASSGPRGANVLTF. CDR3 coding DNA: TGTGCCAGTAGTGGGCCCCGGGGGGCCAACGTCCTGACTTTC.

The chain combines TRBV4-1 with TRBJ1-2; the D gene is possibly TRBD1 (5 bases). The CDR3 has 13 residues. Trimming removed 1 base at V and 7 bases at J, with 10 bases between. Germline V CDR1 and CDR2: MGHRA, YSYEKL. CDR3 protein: CASSQVGLGGYTF. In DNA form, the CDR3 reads TGCGCCAGCAGCCAAGTGGGGCTGGGTGGCTACACCTTC.

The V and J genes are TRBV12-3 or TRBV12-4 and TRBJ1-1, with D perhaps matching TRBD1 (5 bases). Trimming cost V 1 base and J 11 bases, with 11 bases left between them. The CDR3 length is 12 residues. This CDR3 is CASSLGPTEAFF. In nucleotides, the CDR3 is TGTGCCAGCAGTTTAGGGCCGACAGAGGCTTTCTTT.

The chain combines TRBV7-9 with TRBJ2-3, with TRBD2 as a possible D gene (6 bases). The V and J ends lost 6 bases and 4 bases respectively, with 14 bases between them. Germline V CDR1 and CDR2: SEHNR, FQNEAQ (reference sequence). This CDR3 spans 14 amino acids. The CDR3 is CASRRGGLPDTQYF. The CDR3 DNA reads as TGTGCCAGCAGAAGGGGAGGTCTACCAGATACGCAGTATTTT.

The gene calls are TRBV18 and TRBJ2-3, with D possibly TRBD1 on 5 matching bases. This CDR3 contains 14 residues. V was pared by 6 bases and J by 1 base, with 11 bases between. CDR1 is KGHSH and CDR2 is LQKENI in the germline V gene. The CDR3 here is CASSQQVGTDTQYF. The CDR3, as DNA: TGTGCCAGCTCTCAACAGGTCGGCACAGATACGCAGTATTTT.

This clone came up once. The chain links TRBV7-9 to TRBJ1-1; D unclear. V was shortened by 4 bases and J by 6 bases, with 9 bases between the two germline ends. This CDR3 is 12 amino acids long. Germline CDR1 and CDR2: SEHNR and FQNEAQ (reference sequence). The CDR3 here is CASSSKLAEAFF. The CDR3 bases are TGTGCCAGCAGCTCTAAGCTGGCTGAAGCTTTCTTT.

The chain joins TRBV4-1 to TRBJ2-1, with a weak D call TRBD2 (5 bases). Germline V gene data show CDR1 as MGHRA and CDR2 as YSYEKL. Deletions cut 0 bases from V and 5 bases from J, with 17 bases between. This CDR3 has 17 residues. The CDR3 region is CASSQDRGFLANNEQFF. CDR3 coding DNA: TGCGCCAGCAGCCAAGACCGCGGGTTCCTGGCAAACAATGAGCAGTTCTTC.

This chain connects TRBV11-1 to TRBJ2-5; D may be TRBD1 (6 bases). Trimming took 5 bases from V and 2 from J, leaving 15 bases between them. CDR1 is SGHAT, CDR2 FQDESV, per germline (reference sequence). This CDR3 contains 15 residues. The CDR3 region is CASSPTGHQQETQYF. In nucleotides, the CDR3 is TGTGCCAGCAGCCCCACGGGACACCAACAAGAGACCCAGTACTTC. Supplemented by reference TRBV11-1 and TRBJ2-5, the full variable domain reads EAEVAQSPRYKITEKSQAVAFWCDPISGHATLYWYRQILGQGPELLVQFQDESVVDDSQLPKDRFSAERLKGVDSTLKIQPAELGDSAMYLCASSPTGHQQETQYFGPGTRLLVL.